These 20 T cell receptor beta chains came from one sample sequenced in a study of blood T cell repertoires in COVID-19. The assay was immunoSEQ multiplex PCR, and TCRdb's table has in-frame clones only and misses some. The top ten clones hold about 7.3% of a sample with 70,000 to 95,000 clones, over 75% of them seen once. The sample was peripheral blood. The receptors shown here come from a man aged 65-85 years with acute or convalescent COVID-19.

V usage is TRBV4-1 and J usage is TRBJ1-2, with TRBD1 matching over 9 bases. CDR3 size: 15 residues. In germline, CDR1 is MGHRA, CDR2 YSYEKL. V dropped 2 bases and J dropped 2; count of bases not matched to a gene: 3. CDR3 DNA sequence: TGCGCCAGCAGCCAACCCGGACAGGGGAACTATGGCTACACCTTC. Its protein is CASSQPGQGNYGYTF.

The gene calls are TRBV2 and TRBJ1-1; D is ambiguous. There are 13 residues in the CDR3. Germline V gene lookup returns CDR1 SNHLY and CDR2 FYNNEI. The V gene lost 11 bases and the J gene lost 2 bases, with 15 bases spanning the gap. CDR3 DNA: TGTGCCGGTAGAGTCAACCAAAACACTGAAGCTTTCTTT. Amino acid sequence: CAGRVNQNTEAFF.

The chain joins TRBV23-1 to TRBJ2-1, with 7 bases identical to TRBD1. TRBV23-1 qualifies as an ORF whose function is uncertain. CDR3 length: 16 amino acids. Trimming cost V 4 bases and J 6 bases; bases outside gene matches: 12. CDR3 loop: CASSPHPDRVGNEQFF. For the CDR3, the DNA is TGCGCCAGCAGTCCTCATCCCGACAGGGTTGGCAATGAGCAGTTCTTC.

The V and J genes are TRBV6-5 and TRBJ1-2; D is undetermined. The ends were cut back, 2 bases at V and 8 bases at J, with 18 bases in the middle. The CDR3 spans 15 residues. Germline assignment: CDR1 MNHEY and CDR2 SVGAGI. For the CDR3, the DNA is TGTGCCAGCAGTTACGTCCAGGCCAGCTACGGAGGCTACACCTTC. Translation gives CASSYVQASYGGYTF.

This sequence joins TRBV10-3 and TRBJ2-5, with a tentative D call TRBD2 (5 bases). Per germline, CDR1 ENHRY and CDR2 SYGVKD. V dropped 6 bases and J dropped 5 bases, with 19 bases sitting between them. This CDR3 has 15 amino acids. The CDR3 region has the DNA TGTGCCATCAGACCCGGGATCACTTTCCAGGAGACCCAGTACTTC. Amino acid sequence: CAIRPGITFQETQYF.

The chain links TRBV3-1 (or the pseudogene TRBV3-2) to TRBJ1-6, with D perhaps TRBD1 (6 bases). CDR1 and CDR2 (germline): LGHDT, YNNKEL (reference sequence). The CDR3 extends over 15 amino acids. Between the trimmed V and J ends, which lost 6 bases and 7 bases, there was a span of 16 bases. DNA for the CDR3: TGTGCCAGCAGTATAGGACAGACGCTAAATTCACCCCTCCACTTT. Translation gives CASSIGQTLNSPLHF.

The chain uses TRBV7-2 and TRBJ1-6; D ambiguous. Germline V gene sequence: CDR1 SGHTA, CDR2 FQGNSA. The CDR3 is 15 amino acids. V was cut by 1 base and J by 7 bases, with 11 bases left in between. CDR3 in DNA: TGTGCCAGCAGCTTAGTAACTGGAGGGAATTCACCCCTCCACTTT. Its protein is CASSLVTGGNSPLHF.

The chain links TRBV5-1 to TRBJ2-2; 10 nucleotides agree with TRBD1. Germline V gene data show CDR1 as SGHRS and CDR2 as YFSETQ. The length of the CDR3 is 14 residues. Trimming at V came to 4 bases and at J to 8 bases, leaving 5 bases not matched to a gene. DNA for the CDR3: TGCGCCAGCAGCAAGGGGACAGGGGAAGGGGAGCTGTTTTTT. This encodes CASSKGTGEGELFF.

The chain combines TRBV2 with TRBJ2-3; 10 bases fit TRBD1. Germline V gene data show CDR1 as SNHLY and CDR2 as FYNNEI. V shed 7 bases, J shed 0 bases, and the junction held 4 bases outside the gene matches. The CDR3 extends over 15 amino acids. Here the CDR3 reads CASTDRGRSTDTQYF. The CDR3 region has the DNA TGTGCCAGCACCGACAGGGGGCGCAGCACAGATACGCAGTATTTT.

This clone was recorded once. The V and J genes are TRBV3-1 (or the pseudogene TRBV3-2) and TRBJ2-5; 9 bases line up with TRBD1. Germline V lookup: CDR1 LGHDT, CDR2 YNNKEL (reference sequence). This CDR3 spans 16 amino acids. V trimming: 5 bases; J trimming: 1 base; junction bases outside the gene matches: 8. The CDR3 protein is CASSEIYRGLQETQYF. The CDR3 nucleotides read TGTGCCAGCAGCGAAATCTACAGGGGGCTCCAAGAGACCCAGTACTTC.

This clone is a singleton in its sample. V and J are TRBV7-2 and TRBJ2-7, with unresolved D. The germline V gene has CDR1 SGHTA and CDR2 FQGNSA. V was pared by 2 bases and J by 5 bases, with 10 bases between. This CDR3 has 13 residues. Written as DNA, the CDR3 is TGTGCCAGCAGCTTATCTAGTTGGAACGAGCAGTACTTC. It codes for CASSLSSWNEQYF.

The genes are TRBV19 and TRBJ2-7; D call uncertain. Germline V gene sequence: CDR1 LNHDA, CDR2 SQIVND (reference sequence). Trimming cost V 5 bases and J 5 bases, with 13 bases left between them. This CDR3 region has 13 residues. Here the CDR3 reads CASSEAAKNEQYF. The CDR3 nucleotides are TGTGCCAGTAGTGAGGCAGCCAAAAACGAGCAGTACTTC.

This clone appeared a few times. The chain links TRBV5-6 to TRBJ1-1, with 8 bases matching TRBD1. There are 14 residues in the CDR3. From germline, CDR1 is SGHDT and CDR2 YYEEEE. V was clipped by 5 bases and J by 4 bases; unmatched bases: 7. CDR3 in amino acids: CASRGRGQGTEAFF. The CDR3 DNA reads TGTGCCAGCAGGGGCAGGGGGCAGGGCACTGAAGCTTTCTTT. Looking up the rest from reference TRBV5-6 and TRBJ1-1 gives the full variable domain: DAGVTQSPTHLIKTRGQQVTLRCSPKSGHDTVSWYQQALGQGPQFIFQYYEEEERQRGNFPDRFSGHQFPNYSSELNVNALLLGDSALYLCASRGRGQGTEAFFGQGTRLTVV.

This chain's CDR3 is CASSKYTGAYNQPQHF. The DNA of the CDR3 is TGTGCCAGCAGTAAATACACAGGGGCCTACAATCAGCCCCAGCATTTT. This chain connects TRBV6-2 or TRBV6-3 to TRBJ1-5; 7 bases line up with TRBD1. In germline, CDR1 is MNHEY, CDR2 SVGEGT. With 5 bases clipped from V and 3 bases from J, the junction kept 10 bases outside the gene matches. The CDR3 has 16 residues.

CDR3 coding DNA: TGTGCCAGCAGCTCGAGACTTGACTGCACCTTC. Amino acid sequence: CASSSRLDCTF. The chain is built from TRBV7-2 and TRBJ1-2; D call uncertain. Per the germline V gene, CDR1 is SGHTA and CDR2 is FQGNSA. V gave up 4 bases and J gave up 13 bases, with 13 bases separating them. The CDR3 has 11 amino acids. The full variable domain, with the rest looked up from reference TRBV7-2 and TRBJ1-2, is GAGVSQSPSNKVTEKGKDVELRCDPISGHTALYWYRQSLGQGLEFLIYFQGNSAPDKSGLPSDRFSAERTGGSVSTLTIQRTQQEDSAVYLCASSSRLDCTFGSGTRLTVV.

This rearrangement joins TRBV7-6 to TRBJ2-1; 9 bases align to TRBD1. The CDR3 sequence is 16 residues long. CDR1 and CDR2 (germline): SGHVS, FNYEAQ. The trim removed 5 bases at V and 9 bases at J, leaving 14 bases unmatched. The CDR3 loop is CASSTFRGTGYGEQFF. The CDR3 nucleotides are TGTGCCAGCAGCACCTTCAGAGGGACAGGGTACGGTGAGCAGTTCTTC.

The rearrangement uses TRBV5-1 and TRBJ1-4; possibly TRBD1 for D (6 bases). The V gene lost 0 bases and the J gene lost 10 bases, with 16 bases spanning the gap. The CDR3 is 15 residues long. From germline, CDR1 is SGHRS and CDR2 YFSETQ. DNA for the CDR3: TGCGCCAGCAGCTTGGAGGGGGACAAATTTGGAAAACTGTTTTTT. Translating gives CASSLEGDKFGKLFF.

The rearrangement joins TRBV6-6 to TRBJ1-4; D gene uncertain. Looked up from germline, CDR1 is MNHNY and CDR2 is SVGAGI (reference sequence). V lost 10 bases and J 0 bases, leaving 12 bases between the germline ends. This CDR3 is built from 14 residues. Here the CDR3 reads CATKQHATNEKLFF. In DNA form, the CDR3 reads TGTGCCACCAAACAACATGCAACTAATGAAAAACTGTTTTTT.

The chain couples TRBV9 to TRBJ2-7; no clear D gene. V dropped 4 bases and J dropped 1 base, with 9 bases sitting between them. The V gene's germline CDR1 is SGDLS and CDR2 YYNGEE. This CDR3 comprises 13 residues. CDR3 coding DNA: TGTGCCAGCAGCCCTACTCCATCCTACGAGCAGTACTTC. It yields the protein CASSPTPSYEQYF.

The rearrangement joins TRBV27 to TRBJ2-3, with 11 bases that match TRBD1. V was pared by 3 bases and J by 5 bases, with 10 bases of the junction left unmatched. The CDR3 is 17 amino acids. Germline lookup yields CDR1 MNHEY and CDR2 SMNVEV (reference sequence). The CDR3 protein is CASSLSADRGHRDTQYF. CDR3 coding DNA: TGTGCCAGCAGTTTGTCCGCGGACAGGGGGCATCGAGATACGCAGTATTTT.